This TCR beta chain is drawn from a study of blood T cell repertoires in COVID-19. Across the whole study: The United States, Italy and Spain were the sources of the acute and convalescent COVID-19 samples.

Between the trimmed V and J ends, which lost 3 bases and 1 base, there was a span of 19 bases. This CDR3 spans 17 amino acids. CDR1 is SEHNR, CDR2 FQNEAQ, per germline (reference sequence). Original data processing: Amplification from reference gene primers served as the basis for estimated nucleated cell counts. Sequencing used immunoSEQ multiplex PCR; TCRdb keeps in-frame clones, though not all of them. V and J calls and clone size come straight from that table; D and trimming were deduced from the DNA. Of some 370,000 clones in the sample, roughly four fifths were seen once. Those who participated ranged in age from about 18 to 89 years and resided in 24 US areas.

The J gene is TRBJ2-7, the V gene TRBV7-9, with D hard to call. This clonotype was sampled from a woman aged 45-59 years who had recovered from COVID-19. The material sequenced was PBMCs or T cells enriched from blood (not recorded which). The CDR3 nucleotides are TGTGCCAGCAGCTTTATTTCCATCGGTGATTTATCCTACGAGCAGTACTTC. Residues: CASSFISIGDLSYEQYF.